The TCR beta chain under discussion was sequenced for a study of blood T cell repertoires in COVID-19 (dated by TCRdb to 2018 to 2021). Turning to the overall study: Samples from collaborators originated in the United States, Italy and Spain and spanned both the acute and convalescent phases of COVID-19. The prospective study material was composed of cDNA or gDNA derived from T cells, B-cell-depleted T cells, or PBMCs. Subjects who had been exposed to COVID-19, were actively infected with it, or had recovered from it provided the deeply sampled blood TCRbeta repertoires that made up the dataset. The repertoires were released in a freely available public database intended as a resource for research on the immune response to SARS-CoV-2. Samples were obtained from the ongoing ImmuneRACE study (first 160 participants) and from 1,254 subjects provided by 6 global collaborators. The sample metadata nearly always contained a de-identified subject ID, COVID-19 status, age in years and sex. Where available, HLA class I and class II types were obtained from metadata supplied by the sample provider rather than from assay-based typing. General findings and caveats noted by the study authors: How much clinical and demographic metadata was included differed by source and by participant, and the metadata was provided uncurated.

Collaborating institutions collected whole blood in K2EDTA tubes following their own protocols. For TCRbeta analysis, collaborator samples were shipped as frozen whole blood, as isolated PBMCs, or as DNA extracted from either sample type. The CDR3 covers 14 residues, taking in both the cysteine and the phenylalanine. The retained sequence is limited to the CDR3, 42 bases, with the frame set at the first base. V was cut back by 7 bases and J by 5 bases, leaving a gap of 14 bases between them. Via the germline V gene (reference sequence), CDR1 is LNHDA and CDR2 SQIVND. As to this clone: Its antigen is still unknown. Base qualities are not recorded, but no much larger clone differs from it by a single base.

The immunoSEQ Assay, a bias-controlled multiplex PCR, was used to amplify TCRbeta CDR3 regions from genomic DNA. Per the original workflow: Within the assay, amplification of reference gene primers was used to estimate how many nucleated cells each sample contained. To quantify the absolute abundance of each unique TCRbeta CDR3 rearrangement, sequence reads were collapsed and filtered. For each sample, productive Simpson clonality was calculated as the square root of Simpson's diversity index across productive rearrangements. TCRdb retrieved this table from immuneACCESS and kept in-frame rearrangements only. Not all clones are present; in checked studies, unresolved V genes account for under half, and no reason is known for the remainder. For V, J and clone size, that table is used; D and trimming come from the DNA. Across this sample there are approximately 320,000 clones, with 65% to 90% seen only once. The ten largest clones represent roughly 7.8% of the sample.

The receptor chain draws on TRBV19 and TRBJ2-2; the D gene is perhaps TRBD2, on 6 matching bases. This TCR was sampled from a human donor in a cohort sampled during active COVID-19. The sample consisted of peripheral blood. DNA sequence: TGTGCCAGTAAGGAGGGGATGGGGACCGGGGAGCTGTTTTTT. Translated, it gives CASKEGMGTGELFF.